This TCR beta chain was captured in a study of blood T cell repertoires in COVID-19. Here immunoSEQ multiplex PCR was the method, and the copy in TCRdb shows in-frame clones only, minus some. The sample has approximately 13,000 clones; approximately 73% are singletons. Trimming removed 1 base at V and 2 bases at J, with 22 bases between. CDR1 LGHDT and CDR2 YNNKEL come from the germline V gene (reference sequence). This CDR3 is built from 19 residues. The sequence was collected from a boy aged 2-15 years with active or convalescent COVID-19. The specimen sequenced was peripheral blood. The V call is TRBV3-1 (or the pseudogene TRBV3-2), the J call TRBJ2-3; possible D gene TRBD2, 6 bases. The CDR3: CASSQGYMYGDWDTDTQYF. The CDR3 DNA reads TGTGCCAGCAGCCAAGGATATATGTATGGGGACTGGGACACAGATACGCAGTATTTT.